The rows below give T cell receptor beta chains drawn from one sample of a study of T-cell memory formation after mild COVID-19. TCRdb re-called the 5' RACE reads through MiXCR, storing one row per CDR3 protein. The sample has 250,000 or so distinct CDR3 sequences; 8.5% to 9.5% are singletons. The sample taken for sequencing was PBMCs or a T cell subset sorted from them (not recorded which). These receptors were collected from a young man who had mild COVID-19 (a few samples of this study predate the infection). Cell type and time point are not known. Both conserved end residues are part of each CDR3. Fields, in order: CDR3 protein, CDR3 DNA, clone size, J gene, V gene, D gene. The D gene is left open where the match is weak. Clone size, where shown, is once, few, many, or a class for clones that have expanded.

CASSLGDPRSGNTIYF | TGTGCCAGCAGTTTGGGGGACCCCCGCTCTGGAAACACCATATATTTT | many | TRBJ1-3 | TRBV12-3/TRBV12-4 | NA
CSAGQGQGYTF | TGCAGTGCGGGCCAGGGACAGGGCTACACCTTC | few | TRBJ1-2 | TRBV20-1 | TRBD1
CASSGMTSEQFF | TGTGCCAGCAGCGGGATGACTTCCGAGCAGTTCTTC | medium-sized | TRBJ2-1 | TRBV9 | NA
CASSLGTGTNIQYF | TGTGCCAGCAGCTTGGGGACAGGAACAAACATTCAGTACTTC | NA | TRBJ2-4 | TRBV5-6 | TRBD1
CASSEGTVSNQPQHF | TGTGCCAGCAGCGAAGGGACGGTGAGCAATCAGCCCCAGCATTTT | NA | TRBJ1-5 | TRBV7-2 | NA
CASSLAGTGRGSPLHF | TGTGCCAGCAGCTTGGCTGGGACAGGGCGGGGGTCACCCCTCCACTTT | NA | TRBJ1-6 | TRBV5-6 | TRBD1
CASSLDYGRQDTQYF | TGTGCCAGCAGCTTAGACTACGGACGCCAGGATACGCAGTATTTT | few | TRBJ2-3 | TRBV7-9 | NA
CASFDKGGGYTF | TGTGCCAGCTTCGACAAGGGGGGTGGCTACACCTTC | NA | TRBJ1-2 | TRBV28 | NA
CSATRTGGLDTGELFF | TGCAGTGCTACCCGGACAGGGGGATTGGACACCGGGGAGCTGTTTTTT | many | TRBJ2-2 | TRBV20-1 | TRBD1
CASGWAPSGGHQETQYF | TGTGCTAGTGGTTGGGCCCCTAGCGGGGGCCACCAAGAGACCCAGTACTTC | many | TRBJ2-5 | TRBV12-5 | TRBD2
CATSIRQGHSPLHF | TGTGCCACCAGCATACGACAGGGGCATTCACCCCTCCACTTT | NA | TRBJ1-6 | TRBV15 | TRBD1
CASSAQDRAGQPQHF | TGTGCCAGCAGCGCCCAGGACAGGGCCGGGCAGCCCCAGCATTTT | few | TRBJ1-5 | TRBV9 | TRBD1
CASSLRQASYEQYF | TGTGCCAGCAGCTTACGACAGGCGTCCTACGAGCAGTACTTC | few | TRBJ2-7 | TRBV11-2 | NA
CASSEVGTRYNEQFF | TGTGCCAGCAGTGAAGTCGGGACCCGATACAATGAGCAGTTCTTC | NA | TRBJ2-1 | TRBV6-1 | NA
CASSSGGQGKGYTF | TGTGCCAGCAGCTCGGGCGGCCAGGGGAAGGGCTACACCTTC | few | TRBJ1-2 | TRBV7-2 | NA
CSARRGLAGNEQFF | TGCAGTGCTAGAAGAGGGCTAGCGGGCAATGAGCAGTTCTTC | few | TRBJ2-1 | TRBV20-1 | TRBD2
CASSKDSLNTGELFF | TGTGCCAGCAGTAAGGACAGCCTTAACACCGGGGAGCTGTTTTTT | few | TRBJ2-2 | TRBV12-3/TRBV12-4 | NA
CASSLSASSTDTQYF | TGTGCCAGCAGCTTATCGGCTTCGAGCACAGATACGCAGTATTTT | many | TRBJ2-3 | TRBV7-9 | NA
CSARAGTEETQYF | TGCAGTGCTAGGGCCGGGACAGAAGAGACCCAGTACTTC | few | TRBJ2-5 | TRBV20-1 | TRBD1
CASSPREGTEAFF | TGTGCCAGCAGCCCAAGGGAAGGCACTGAAGCTTTCTTT | few | TRBJ1-1 | TRBV7-8 | NA
CASSQDLGGGYNEQFF | TGTGCCAGCAGCCAAGATCTTGGGGGGGGATACAATGAGCAGTTCTTC | many | TRBJ2-1 | TRBV4-2 | TRBD2
CASSRGSRTETQYF | TGTGCCAGCAGCCGTGGCAGTAGGACAGAGACCCAGTACTTC | NA | TRBJ2-5 | TRBV7-9 | NA
CAISEFEGAAGELFF | TGTGCCATCAGTGAGTTCGAGGGGGCCGCCGGGGAGCTGTTTTTT | few | TRBJ2-2 | TRBV10-3 | TRBD1
CAISEGDTYNEQFF | TGTGCCATCAGTGAGGGGGACACCTACAATGAGCAGTTCTTC | many | TRBJ2-1 | TRBV10-3 | NA
CASSPTAGETEAFF | TGTGCCAGCTCACCGACTGCAGGAGAAACTGAAGCTTTCTTT | NA | TRBJ1-1 | TRBV18 | NA
CASSTRTVGDTQYF | TGTGCCAGCAGCACCAGGACAGTGGGAGATACGCAGTATTTT | many | TRBJ2-3 | TRBV12-3/TRBV12-4 | NA
CASSYSSAGGYSYEQYF | TGTGCCAGCAGTTACAGTTCCGCGGGGGGATACTCCTACGAGCAGTACTTC | NA | TRBJ2-7 | TRBV6-6 | TRBD2
CASKRGDSYEQYF | TGTGCCAGCAAGCGCGGGGACAGCTACGAGCAGTACTTC | many | TRBJ2-7 | TRBV6-1 | NA
CASTTRTGGFYGYTF | TGCGCCAGCACGACCAGGACAGGGGGATTCTATGGCTACACCTTC | NA | TRBJ1-2 | TRBV5-1 | TRBD1
CASSWTSGGTDTQYF | TGTGCCAGCAGCTGGACTAGCGGGGGTACAGATACGCAGTATTTT | many | TRBJ2-3 | TRBV12-3/TRBV12-4 | TRBD2
CASKLTGNTIYF | TGTGCCAGCAAGCTAACGGGAAACACCATATATTTT | few | TRBJ1-3 | TRBV2 | NA
CASSLTANTGELFF | TGCGCCAGCAGCTTGACAGCGAACACCGGGGAGCTGTTTTTT | many | TRBJ2-2 | TRBV5-1 | NA
CATSREKISGGGETQYF | TGTGCCACCAGCAGAGAAAAAATTAGCGGGGGCGGAGAGACCCAGTACTTC | NA | TRBJ2-5 | TRBV15 | TRBD2
CASSLRTGMGEQYF | TGTGCCAGCAGCTTACGAACAGGGATGGGGGAGCAGTACTTC | NA | TRBJ2-7 | TRBV5-6 | NA
CASRGLSSGDYNEQFF | TGTGCCAGCAGGGGCCTCTCTAGCGGGGACTACAATGAGCAGTTCTTC | NA | TRBJ2-1 | TRBV6-1 | TRBD2
CASSGGGSVNEQFF | TGTGCCAGCAGTGGCGGGGGATCCGTCAATGAGCAGTTCTTC | few | TRBJ2-1 | TRBV6-2/TRBV6-3 | TRBD2
CASSENMITDTQYF | TGCGCCAGCAGTGAGAACATGATCACAGATACGCAGTATTTT | many | TRBJ2-3 | TRBV10-1 | NA
CASSLVAGGLDEQLF | TGTGCCAGCAGCTTAGTAGCGGGGGGGCTCGATGAGCAGTTATTC | NA | TRBJ2-1 | TRBV11-2 | TRBD2
CASSLVAGGSTDTQYF | TGTGCCAGCAGCTTAGTAGCGGGGGGTAGCACAGATACGCAGTATTTT | NA | TRBJ2-3 | TRBV7-6 | TRBD2
CASSARSATYEQYF | TGTGCCAGCAGCGCGCGATCCGCAACCTACGAGCAGTACTTC | few | TRBJ2-7 | TRBV7-2 | NA
CASSSSMTERVRTEAFF | TGTGCCAGCAGCTCTAGTATGACGGAGAGGGTAAGAACTGAAGCTTTCTTT | few | TRBJ1-1 | TRBV2 | NA
CASTRTGGAWEKLFF | TGTGCCAGCACCCGAACAGGGGGCGCTTGGGAAAAACTGTTTTTT | few | TRBJ1-4 | TRBV6-5 | TRBD1
CASSSVGVKAPRATGELFF | TGTGCCAGCAGCTCTGTGGGGGTAAAGGCACCACGTGCCACCGGGGAGCTGTTTTTT | NA | TRBJ2-2 | TRBV7-6 | NA
CASSLRTGENIQYF | TGCGCCAGCAGCTTAAGGACAGGGGAAAACATTCAGTACTTC | many | TRBJ2-4 | TRBV5-1 | TRBD1
CASSFRSLGLPNSPLHF | TGTGCCAGCAGTTTTCGGTCTCTTGGGCTTCCGAATTCACCCCTCCACTTT | NA | TRBJ1-6 | TRBV12-3/TRBV12-4 | NA
CASSLGGSVGDEKLFF | TGTGCCAGCAGCTTAGGGGGGAGTGTTGGGGATGAAAAACTGTTTTTT | NA | TRBJ1-4 | TRBV7-2 | NA
CASSYSTGAVWEQYF | TGTGCCAGCAGTTACTCGACAGGGGCCGTGTGGGAGCAGTACTTC | NA | TRBJ2-7 | TRBV6-5 | TRBD1